This T cell receptor beta chain was sequenced in a study of blood T cells in healthy people across ages. This clonotype has just one count. As yet, its antigen is unknown. Staff drew roughly 10 milliliters of peripheral blood from each donor. PBMCs were isolated at a quantity of at least 6.5 million per sample. V was shortened by 6 bases and J by 5 bases, with 9 bases between the two germline ends. The CDR3 length is 11 residues. CDR1 and CDR2 from the germline V gene are DFQATT and SNEGSKA (reference sequence). Alongside a J-beta primer mix, a sample-barcoded 5' primer served in a second PCR lasting about 6 to 11 cycles. Researchers report that a template-switch adaptor with 12 random nucleotides tagged each cDNA molecule. Each CDR3 protein is one row after TCRdb ran MiXCR on the 5' RACE reads. The table includes roughly 1,300,000 distinct CDR3 sequences, 55% to 75% detected once. General observations from the study: Roughly linear declines in TCR beta diversity per million T cells occurred with age.

The clonotype originates from a young man in good health. The sample was blood. The gene calls are TRBV20-1 and TRBJ2-3; D remains unclear. The DNA for the CDR3 is TGCAGTGCCAGACGGGTAGATACGCAGTATTTT. It yields the protein CSARRVDTQYF.